The 29 T cell receptor beta chains in this list originate from one sample, sequenced in a study of blood T cell repertoires in COVID-19. Method: immunoSEQ multiplex PCR; TCRdb's copy keeps in-frame clones and lacks some. This sample has some 200,000 clones, with roughly 87% found just once. The specimen sequenced was PBMCs or T cells enriched from blood (not recorded which). The receptor source for this set is a man younger than 35 with acute COVID-19.

V and J are TRBV7-9 and TRBJ2-7, with TRBD1 identical over 11 bases. The CDR3 is 16 residues long. The germline V gene has CDR1 SEHNR and CDR2 FQNEAQ (reference sequence). V gave up 2 bases and J gave up 4 bases; unmatched junction bases: 7. The CDR3 is CASSLTGQGARYEQYF. The CDR3 coding sequence is TGTGCCAGCAGCTTAACTGGACAGGGGGCGCGGTACGAGCAGTACTTC. Filled out from reference TRBV7-9 and TRBJ2-7, the complete variable domain reads DTGVSQNPRHKITKRGQNVTFRCDPISEHNRLYWYRQTLGQGPEFLTYFQNEAQLEKSRLLSDRFSAERPKGSFSTLEIQRTEQGDSAMYLCASSLTGQGARYEQYFGPGTRLTVT.

The chain carries TRBV29-1 and TRBJ2-5, with a possible D match to TRBD2 (6 bases). V was trimmed by 4 bases and J by 7 bases, leaving 16 bases between them. This CDR3 contains 13 residues. CDR1 SQVTM and CDR2 ANQGSEA come from the germline V gene. The CDR3 region is CSVGSGSEGTQYF. The CDR3 DNA is TGCAGCGTTGGATCGGGATCGGAGGGGACCCAGTACTTC.

This clone appeared a few times. This chain uses TRBV5-5 with TRBJ1-5; no clear D. The V end was cut by 5 bases, the J end by 1 base, with 7 bases between. The length of the CDR3 is 13 residues. The germline V gene has CDR1 SGHKS and CDR2 YYEKEE (reference sequence). The CDR3 sequence is CASSLRSNQPQHF. CDR3 bases: TGTGCCAGCAGTCTGCGGAGCAATCAGCCCCAGCATTTT.

The V and J genes are TRBV27 and TRBJ2-1, with 8 positions matching TRBD2. This CDR3 spans 15 amino acids. Trimming at V came to 5 bases and at J to 5 bases, leaving 8 bases not matched to a gene. Looked up from germline, CDR1 is MNHEY and CDR2 is SMNVEV (reference sequence). CDR3 sequence reads: CASSRSGNNNNEQFF. The CDR3 DNA is TGTGCCAGCAGTCGTAGCGGGAATAACAACAATGAGCAGTTCTTC.

The chain recombines TRBV3-1 (or the pseudogene TRBV3-2) with TRBJ1-3, with TRBD1 matching over 8 bases. Trimming removed 1 base from V and 0 bases from J; junction bases left unmatched: 8. Germline CDR1 reads LGHDT; CDR2 reads YNNKEL (reference sequence). The CDR3 runs 18 residues. The CDR3 loop is CASSQVWTGFSSGNTIYF. As DNA, the CDR3 is TGTGCCAGCAGCCAAGTATGGACAGGGTTTAGCTCTGGAAACACCATATATTTT.

The chain combines TRBV6-5 with TRBJ1-5, with 7 bases identical to TRBD1. Germline V gives CDR1 MNHEY, CDR2 SVGAGI. J gave up 7 bases and V 0 bases, and 3 bases lay outside the gene matches. The CDR3 is 14 residues long. CDR3 DNA sequence: TGTGCCAGCAGTTACTCTACAGGGGACCAGCCCCAGCATTTT. Translation: CASSYSTGDQPQHF.

The chain joins TRBV4-1 to TRBJ2-1, with 8 bases aligning to TRBD2. Losses at the gene ends were 0 bases for V and 7 bases for J; bases not matched to a gene: 8. The CDR3 is made up of 16 amino acids. Germline V gene lookup returns CDR1 MGHRA and CDR2 YSYEKL. The CDR3 is CASSQDMGLGWNEQFF. The CDR3 nucleotides read TGCGCCAGCAGCCAAGATATGGGACTAGGTTGGAATGAGCAGTTCTTC.

This clone appeared a single time. The chain uses TRBV18 and TRBJ2-2; the D is unclear. Germline CDR1 and CDR2: KGHSH and LQKENI. The ends were cut back, 4 bases at V and 5 bases at J, with 20 bases in the middle. The CDR3 spans 17 residues. The CDR3: CASSLNFLTGSTGELFF. As DNA, the CDR3 is TGTGCCAGCTCACTCAATTTCCTCACGGGTAGTACCGGGGAGCTGTTTTTT.

With respect to this clone: The same CDR3 arises from other DNA sequences in this sample as well. The chain recombines TRBV30 with TRBJ1-5; possible D gene TRBD1, 5 bases. Deletions cut 0 bases from V and 7 bases from J, with 10 bases between. Looked up from germline, CDR1 is GTSNPN and CDR2 is SVGIG (reference sequence). CDR3 size: 13 residues. This CDR3 reads CAWSVRGDQPQHF. Written as DNA, the CDR3 is TGTGCCTGGAGTGTACGGGGGGACCAGCCCCAGCATTTT.

There are a few counts of this clone. CDR3 bases: TGTGCCAGCAGTTACCTCGGACAGGAAGGTTCGGGGACCTTC. Translation: CASSYLGQEGSGTF. The chain carries TRBV28 and TRBJ1-2, with TRBD1 identical over 7 bases. V was pared by 4 bases and J by 14 bases, with 16 bases of the junction left unmatched. Germline-derived CDR1 and CDR2 are MDHEN and SYDVKM. The length of the CDR3 is 14 residues.

This chain uses TRBV7-2 with TRBJ2-2, with 9 bases aligning to TRBD1. The CDR3 is 16 amino acids. After removal of 5 bases from V and 5 bases from J, the junction contained 9 bases not matched to a gene. Germline V gene sequence: CDR1 SGHTA, CDR2 FQGNSA. CDR3 residues: CASSAYRGLSTGELFF. CDR3 sequence (DNA): TGTGCCAGCAGCGCGTACAGGGGGCTTTCGACCGGGGAGCTGTTTTTT.

The chain has TRBV7-3 and TRBJ1-1, with D perhaps matching TRBD1 (5 bases). The CDR3 runs 15 residues. Per germline, CDR1 SGHTA and CDR2 FQGTGA. Trimming pared 1 base from V and 4 bases from J, leaving 13 bases between. The CDR3 DNA follows: TGTGCCAGCAGCTTAAGCGGGGCCTCGGGCACTGAAGCTTTCTTT. Amino acids: CASSLSGASGTEAFF. Based on the CDR3 plus reference TRBV7-3 and TRBJ1-1, the full variable domain is GAGVSQTPSNKVTEKGKYVELRCDPISGHTALYWYRQSLGQGPEFLIYFQGTGAADDSGLPNDRFFAVRPEGSVSTLKIQRTERGDSAVYLCASSLSGASGTEAFFGQGTRLTVV.

The chain combines TRBV30 with TRBJ1-1; possibly TRBD1 for D (5 bases). The CDR3 has 12 amino acids. Looked up from germline, CDR1 is GTSNPN and CDR2 is SVGIG (reference sequence). With 5 bases removed from V and 1 base from J, the gap between germline ends came to 8 bases. Here the CDR3 DNA reads TGTGCCTGGGATGACAGGAACACTGAAGCTTTCTTT. It specifies CAWDDRNTEAFF.

The V gene is TRBV5-8, the J gene TRBJ2-7, with 12 bases identical to TRBD1. This CDR3 spans 16 amino acids. The ends lost 4 bases at V and 3 bases at J; junction bases unmatched: 8. Germline V lookup: CDR1 SGHTS, CDR2 YDEGEE. The CDR3 nucleotides are TGTGCCAGCAGCGAGGGACAGGGGGCCGGTATCTACGAGCAGTACTTC. It encodes CASSEGQGAGIYEQYF.

The rearrangement joins TRBV3-1 (or the pseudogene TRBV3-2) to TRBJ2-1; maybe TRBD2 (6 bases). The V gene's germline CDR1 is LGHDT and CDR2 YNNKEL (reference sequence). The V end lost 4 bases, the J end lost 2 bases, and 12 bases lay between the germline ends. This CDR3 is built from 15 residues. The CDR3 DNA follows: TGTGCCAGCAGCCCCACTAGCTCCCCCTACAATGAGCAGTTCTTC. Amino acids: CASSPTSSPYNEQFF.

The chain joins TRBV6-4 to TRBJ1-1; 8 positions match TRBD1. Germline V gene data show CDR1 as MRHNA and CDR2 as SNTAGT. This CDR3 comprises 13 residues. V lost 6 bases to trimming and J lost 4 bases; unmatched junction nucleotides: 4. The chain's CDR3 is CASSRGRGTEAFF. The DNA for the CDR3 is TGTGCCAGCAGCAGGGGGCGCGGCACTGAAGCTTTCTTT.

The chain carries TRBV28 and TRBJ1-6; D not resolved. The CDR3 spans 13 residues. Looked up from germline, CDR1 is MDHEN and CDR2 is SYDVKM. The V end lost 5 bases, the J end lost 7 bases, and 9 bases lay between the germline ends. The CDR3 spells CASSLDSNSPLHF. The CDR3 DNA reads TGTGCCAGCAGTCTGGACTCAAATTCACCCCTCCACTTT.

This chain joins TRBV21-1 and TRBJ1-1. TRBV21-1 is marked as a pseudogene. CDR3 length: 15 amino acids. This CDR3 reads CASPKGKGGRTEAFF. The CDR3 DNA sequence: TGTGCCAGCCCCAAGGGGAAGGGAGGAAGGACTGAAGCTTTCTTT.

CDR3 residues: CASSLDNSPSGELFF. CDR3 DNA sequence: TGCGCCAGCAGCTTGGATAACAGCCCTTCCGGGGAGCTGTTTTTT. The chain couples TRBV5-1 to TRBJ2-2; D gene uncertain. The germline V and J ends were trimmed by 0 bases and 6 bases, with 12 bases remaining between them. There are 15 residues in the CDR3. The germline V gene encodes CDR1 SGHRS and CDR2 YFSETQ. Full variable domain (remainder filled in from reference TRBV5-1 and TRBJ2-2): KAGVTQTPRYLIKTRGQQVTLSCSPISGHRSVSWYQQTPGQGLQFLFEYFSETQRNKGNFPGRFSGRQFSNSRSEMNVSTLELGDSALYLCASSLDNSPSGELFFGEGSRLTVL.

This chain joins TRBV19 and TRBJ2-3, with 10 bases aligning to TRBD2. The length of the CDR3 is 15 residues. From germline, CDR1 is LNHDA and CDR2 SQIVND (reference sequence). V trimming: 4 bases; J trimming: 5 bases; junction bases outside the gene matches: 6. The CDR3, as DNA: TGTGCCAGTAGTAAGGGAGCGGGAGGGTTAGATACGCAGTATTTT. Translating it yields CASSKGAGGLDTQYF. The whole variable domain, remainder taken from reference TRBV19 and TRBJ2-3, is DGGITQSPKYLFRKEGQNVTLSCEQNLNHDAMYWYRQDPGQGLRLIYYSQIVNDFQKGDIAEGYSVSREKKESFPLTVTSAQKNPTAFYLCASSKGAGGLDTQYFGPGTRLTVL.

The rearrangement links TRBV28 to TRBJ2-7, with 10 bases that match TRBD1. CDR1 and CDR2 (germline): MDHEN, SYDVKM. V shed 7 bases and J 2 bases; nucleotides not matched to a gene: 23. The CDR3 has 20 amino acids. The DNA for the CDR3 is TGTGCCAGCACCTTCGACGTCCGGGACAGGGGCTACCTCAAGGCCTACGAGCAGTACTTC. Its protein product is CASTFDVRDRGYLKAYEQYF. Combining the CDR3 with reference TRBV28 and TRBJ2-7 gives the whole variable domain DVKVTQSSRYLVKRTGEKVFLECVQDMDHENMFWYRQDPGLGLRLIYFSYDVKMKEKGDIPEGYSVSREKKERFSLILESASTNQTSMYLCASTFDVRDRGYLKAYEQYFGPGTRLTVT.

The chain uses TRBV3-1 (or the pseudogene TRBV3-2) and TRBJ2-7; TRBD1 might be the D (6 bases). Deletions cut 5 bases from V and 2 bases from J, with 13 bases between. This CDR3 spans 14 amino acids. CDR1 is LGHDT and CDR2 is YNNKEL in the germline V gene (reference sequence). CDR3 in DNA: TGTGCCAGCAGCGGTCGGGACATACCCTACGAGCAGTACTTC. It encodes CASSGRDIPYEQYF.

The count of this clone is one. CDR3 region: CASSQGGQALEYGYTF. The CDR3 DNA sequence: TGCGCCAGCAGCCAAGGGGGACAGGCCTTGGAGTATGGCTACACCTTC. This chain connects TRBV4-1 to TRBJ1-2; 8 bases fit TRBD1. V was pared by 1 base and J by 5 bases, with 9 bases of the junction left unmatched. CDR1 is MGHRA, CDR2 YSYEKL, per germline. The CDR3 extends over 16 amino acids.

This rearrangement joins TRBV28 to TRBJ1-2, with D tentatively TRBD1 (5 bases). Trimming took 2 bases from V and 5 from J, leaving 12 bases between them. CDR1 is MDHEN, CDR2 SYDVKM, per germline. The CDR3 has 14 residues. The CDR3 DNA reads TGTGCCAGCAGTTTAATCGGGGGATCGTATGGCTACACCTTC. Protein: CASSLIGGSYGYTF.

The rearrangement links TRBV19 to TRBJ2-7; 8 bases are shared with TRBD2. V shed 2 bases, J shed 4 bases, and the junction held 4 bases outside the gene matches. The CDR3 consists of 14 residues. Germline V gene lookup returns CDR1 LNHDA and CDR2 SQIVND (reference sequence). In DNA, the CDR3 is TGTGCCAGTAGTATAACTAGCGGACTATACGAGCAGTACTTC. As protein: CASSITSGLYEQYF.

V and J are TRBV19 and TRBJ1-6; D might be TRBD1 (6 bases). CDR3 length: 15 amino acids. The V gene's germline CDR1 is LNHDA and CDR2 SQIVND (reference sequence). Trimming removed 5 bases at V and 5 bases at J, with 13 bases between. DNA for the CDR3: TGTGCCAGTAGTCAAAGGGACAAGAATAATTCACCCCTCCACTTT. Encoded protein: CASSQRDKNNSPLHF.

The rearrangement uses TRBV4-2 and TRBJ1-2; 11 bases agree with TRBD1. V lost 1 base and J lost 4; bases outside the gene matches: 20. The length of the CDR3 is 21 residues. CDR1 and CDR2 from the germline V gene are LGHNA and YNFKEQ. Here the CDR3 reads CASSQAGPAGTGGLNPYGYTF. CDR3 in DNA: TGTGCCAGCAGCCAAGCCGGACCCGCCGGGACAGGGGGGCTAAACCCCTATGGCTACACCTTC.

The V call is TRBV7-2, the J call TRBJ2-3; TRBD2 matches 11 bases. In germline, CDR1 is SGHTA, CDR2 FQGNSA. With 0 bases clipped from V and 4 bases from J, the junction kept 18 bases outside the gene matches. There are 21 residues in the CDR3. DNA for the CDR3: TGTGCCAGCAGCTTAGCGGATAGCGGGAGGGCCTTCCAATGGGTGGCAGATACGCAGTATTTT. It yields the protein CASSLADSGRAFQWVADTQYF. The full variable domain, in which reference TRBV7-2 and TRBJ2-3 provide the parts outside the CDR3, is GAGVSQSPSNKVTEKGKDVELRCDPISGHTALYWYRQSLGQGLEFLIYFQGNSAPDKSGLPSDRFSAERTGGSVSTLTIQRTQQEDSAVYLCASSLADSGRAFQWVADTQYFGPGTRLTVL.

CDR3: CASSPRQGAYEQYF. In DNA form, the CDR3 reads TGTGCCAGCAGTCCCCGACAGGGGGCCTACGAGCAGTACTTC. This sequence joins TRBV6-5 and TRBJ2-7; 9 positions agree with TRBD1. This CDR3 comprises 14 residues. Germline CDR1 MNHEY, CDR2 SVGAGI. Trimming removed 5 bases from V and 2 bases from J; junction bases left unmatched: 4.